This TCR beta chain comes out of a study of post-analysis software for immune sequencing data. Study summary: Relapsing-remitting, secondary progressive and progressive-relapsing courses of multiple sclerosis were included.

The germline V gene has CDR1 SGDLS and CDR2 YYNGEE. The CDR3 is 15 residues long. V gave up 2 bases and J gave up 4 bases, with 15 bases separating them. TCR beta cDNA libraries had unique molecular identifiers. Between about 1 and 11 million T cells gave rise to approximately 520,000 cDNA molecules. In TCRdb, the PCR reads were re-called with MiXCR into one record per CDR3 protein. Found here are hundreds of thousands of distinct CDR3 sequences, just under 30% of them singletons; the top ten hold 0.5% to 0.6%. Notes on the study in general: Samples sharing a preparation batch grouped tightly together when assessed by F measure. Among 5 or 6 TRBV segments more frequent in patients than controls were TRBV5-6, TRBV5-1 and TRBV20-1. In multiple sclerosis, normalized Chao1 diversity was significantly below that of controls.

About this clonotype: Its antigen is currently unknown.

Sequenced sample: blood. V is TRBV9 and J is TRBJ1-1, with D maybe TRBD1 (5 bases). The receptor comes from a girl between 5 and 17 years old with multiple sclerosis. For the CDR3, the DNA is TGTGCCAGCAGCGTGGCCGAGGGGCTGGGCACTGAAGCTTTCTTT. It encodes CASSVAEGLGTEAFF. Variable domain in full (rest from reference TRBV9 and TRBJ1-1): DSGVTQTPKHLITATGQRVTLRCSPRSGDLSVYWYQQSLDQGLQFLIQYYNGEERAKGNILERFSAQQFPDLHSELNLSSLELGDSALYFCASSVAEGLGTEAFFGQGTRLTVV.